Here is one T cell receptor beta chain with its context. This entry belongs to a study of blood T cell repertoires in COVID-19. Turning to the study itself: The study drew acute and convalescent COVID-19 samples from the United States, Italy and Spain. PBMCs, B-cell-depleted T cells, or T cells provided the cDNA or gDNA that made up the material.

In the original processing: Amplifying reference gene primers gave estimates of nucleated cell counts. The assay was immunoSEQ multiplex PCR, and TCRdb's table has in-frame clones only and misses some. That table furnishes V, J and clone size, whereas the DNA furnished D and trimming. This sample has 130,000 to 150,000 clones, with more than 80% found just once. The CDR3 runs to 16 residues. Trimming left V 4 bases short and J 6 bases short, with 18 bases between. CDR1 is SGHAT, CDR2 FQNNGV, per germline. Sequencing input: peripheral blood. V is TRBV11-2 and J is TRBJ2-2; D possibly corresponds to TRBD2 (5 bases). The source of this sequence is a human donor in a cohort sampled during active COVID-19. CDR3 region: CASSSLAGRGPGELFF. Here the CDR3 DNA reads TGTGCCAGCAGCTCCCTTGCGGGTCGAGGTCCCGGGGAGCTGTTTTTT.